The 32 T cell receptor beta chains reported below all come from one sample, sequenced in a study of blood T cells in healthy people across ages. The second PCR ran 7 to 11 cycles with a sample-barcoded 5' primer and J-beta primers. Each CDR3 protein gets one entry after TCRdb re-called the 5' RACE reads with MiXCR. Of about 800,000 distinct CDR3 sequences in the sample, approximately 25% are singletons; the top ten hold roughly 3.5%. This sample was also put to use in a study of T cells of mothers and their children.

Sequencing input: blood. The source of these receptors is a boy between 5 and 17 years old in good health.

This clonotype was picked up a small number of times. DNA for the CDR3: TGTGCCAGCAGCCTCTCGGGACTCAAAGAGACCCAGTACTTC. Amino acid sequence: CASSLSGLKETQYF. This chain joins TRBV7-2 and TRBJ2-5, with D perhaps TRBD2 (6 bases). Trimming stripped 5 bases from V and 3 bases from J, with 13 bases between. The CDR3 consists of 14 residues. Germline V gene data show CDR1 as SGHTA and CDR2 as FQGNSA.

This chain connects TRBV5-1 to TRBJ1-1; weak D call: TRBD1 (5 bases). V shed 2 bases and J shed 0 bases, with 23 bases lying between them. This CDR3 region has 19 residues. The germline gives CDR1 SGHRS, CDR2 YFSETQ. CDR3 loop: CASSLVGGTGRSMNTEAFF. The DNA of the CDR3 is TGCGCCAGCAGCTTAGTGGGGGGTACGGGCCGCTCGATGAACACTGAAGCTTTCTTT.

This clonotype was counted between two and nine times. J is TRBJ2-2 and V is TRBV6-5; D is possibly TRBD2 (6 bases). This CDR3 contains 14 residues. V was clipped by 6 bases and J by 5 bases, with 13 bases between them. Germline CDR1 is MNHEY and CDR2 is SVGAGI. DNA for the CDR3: TGTGCCAGCAGACCCGGGCTAGCGACCGGGGAGCTGTTTTTT. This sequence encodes CASRPGLATGELFF.

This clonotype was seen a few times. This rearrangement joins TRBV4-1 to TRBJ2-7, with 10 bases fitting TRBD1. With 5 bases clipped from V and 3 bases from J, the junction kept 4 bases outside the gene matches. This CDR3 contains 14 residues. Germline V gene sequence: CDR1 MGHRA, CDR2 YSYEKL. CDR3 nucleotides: TGCGCCAGCAGCGCGGGACAGGGGCTCTACGAGCAGTACTTC. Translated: CASSAGQGLYEQYF.

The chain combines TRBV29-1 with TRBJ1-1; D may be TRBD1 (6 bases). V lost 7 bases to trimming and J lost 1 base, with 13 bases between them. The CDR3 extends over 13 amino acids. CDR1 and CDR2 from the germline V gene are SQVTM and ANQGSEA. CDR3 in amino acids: CSAGGGGNTEAFF. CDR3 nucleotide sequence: TGCAGCGCGGGAGGAGGGGGGAACACTGAAGCTTTCTTT.

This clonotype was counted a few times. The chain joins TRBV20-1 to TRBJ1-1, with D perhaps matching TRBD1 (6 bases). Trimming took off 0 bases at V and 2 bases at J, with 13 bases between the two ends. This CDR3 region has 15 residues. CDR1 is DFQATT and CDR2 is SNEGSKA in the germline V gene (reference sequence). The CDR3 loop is CSARDGGGSNTEAFF. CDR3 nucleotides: TGCAGTGCTAGAGACGGAGGGGGGAGCAACACTGAAGCTTTCTTT.

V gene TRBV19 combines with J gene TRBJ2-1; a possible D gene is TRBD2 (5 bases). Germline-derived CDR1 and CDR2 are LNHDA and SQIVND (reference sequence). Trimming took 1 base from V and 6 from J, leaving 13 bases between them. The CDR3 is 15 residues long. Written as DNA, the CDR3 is TGTGCCAGTAGTATAGTCAGCGGCCCGCTCAATGAGCAGTTCTTC. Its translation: CASSIVSGPLNEQFF.

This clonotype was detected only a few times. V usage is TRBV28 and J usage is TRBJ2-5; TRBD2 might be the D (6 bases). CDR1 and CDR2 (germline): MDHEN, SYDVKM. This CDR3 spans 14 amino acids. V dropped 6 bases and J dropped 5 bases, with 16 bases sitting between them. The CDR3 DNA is TGTGCCAGCAGGCGGGATGGTATCGGGGAGACCCAGTACTTC. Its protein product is CASRRDGIGETQYF.

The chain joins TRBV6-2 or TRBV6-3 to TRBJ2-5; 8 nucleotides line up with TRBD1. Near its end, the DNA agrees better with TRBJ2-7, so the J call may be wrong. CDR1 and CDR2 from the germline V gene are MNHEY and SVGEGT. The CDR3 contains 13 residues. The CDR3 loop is CAGCRGQDYEQYF. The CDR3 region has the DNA TGTGCCGGCTGCAGGGGGCAGGACTACGAGCAGTACTTC.

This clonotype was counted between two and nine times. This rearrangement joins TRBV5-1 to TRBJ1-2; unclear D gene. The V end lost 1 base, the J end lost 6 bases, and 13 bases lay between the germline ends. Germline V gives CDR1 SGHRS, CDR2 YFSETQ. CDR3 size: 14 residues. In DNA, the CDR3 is TGCGCCAGCAGCTTGTATCTGGGCGGGGATGGCTACACCTTC. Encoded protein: CASSLYLGGDGYTF.

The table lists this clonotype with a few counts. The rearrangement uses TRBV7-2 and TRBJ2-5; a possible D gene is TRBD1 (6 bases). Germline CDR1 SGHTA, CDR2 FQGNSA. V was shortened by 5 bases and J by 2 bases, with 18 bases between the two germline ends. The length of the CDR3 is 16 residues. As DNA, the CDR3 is TGTGCCAGCAGCCGATTGGGGGCCTCGGGGCAAGAGACCCAGTACTTC. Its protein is CASSRLGASGQETQYF.

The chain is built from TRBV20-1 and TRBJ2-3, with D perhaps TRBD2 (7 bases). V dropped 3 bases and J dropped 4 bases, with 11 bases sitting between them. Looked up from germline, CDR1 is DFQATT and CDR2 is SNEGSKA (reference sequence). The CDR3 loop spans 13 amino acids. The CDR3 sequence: CSARTGGADTQYF. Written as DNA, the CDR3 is TGCAGTGCTAGGACGGGGGGCGCAGATACGCAGTATTTT.

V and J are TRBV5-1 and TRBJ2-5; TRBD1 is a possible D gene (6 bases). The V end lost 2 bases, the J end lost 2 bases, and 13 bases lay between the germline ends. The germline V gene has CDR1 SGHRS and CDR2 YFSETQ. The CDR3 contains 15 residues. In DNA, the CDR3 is TGCGCCAGCAGCTTCCTGGACAGCTCTCAAGAGACCCAGTACTTC. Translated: CASSFLDSSQETQYF.

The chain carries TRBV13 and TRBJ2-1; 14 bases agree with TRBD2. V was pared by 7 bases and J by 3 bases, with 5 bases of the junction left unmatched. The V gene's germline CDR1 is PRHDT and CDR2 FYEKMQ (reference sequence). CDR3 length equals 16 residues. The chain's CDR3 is CASTPGLAGDYNEQFF. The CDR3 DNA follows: TGTGCCAGCACGCCGGGACTAGCGGGAGACTACAATGAGCAGTTCTTC.

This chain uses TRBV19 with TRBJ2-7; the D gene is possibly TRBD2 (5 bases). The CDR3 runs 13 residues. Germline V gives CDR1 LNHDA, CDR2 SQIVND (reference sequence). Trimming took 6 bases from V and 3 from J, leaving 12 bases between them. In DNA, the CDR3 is TGTGCCAGTAGCGACGGACTGATCTACGAGCAGTACTTC. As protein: CASSDGLIYEQYF.

CDR3 DNA sequence: TGTGCCAGTCAACAGGTCTACAATGAGCAGTTCTTC. Protein: CASQQVYNEQFF. The chain couples TRBV5-5 to TRBJ2-1; TRBD1 is a possible D gene (5 bases). The germline CDR1 and CDR2 sequences are SGHKS and YYEKEE (reference sequence). The CDR3 covers 12 residues. Trimming removed 8 bases from V and 3 bases from J, with 9 bases in between.

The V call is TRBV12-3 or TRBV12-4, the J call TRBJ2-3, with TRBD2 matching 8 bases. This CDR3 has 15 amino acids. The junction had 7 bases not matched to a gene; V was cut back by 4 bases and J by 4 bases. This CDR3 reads CASSSTSAAPDTQYF. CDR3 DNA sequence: TGTGCCAGCAGTTCGACTAGCGCAGCGCCAGATACGCAGTATTTT.

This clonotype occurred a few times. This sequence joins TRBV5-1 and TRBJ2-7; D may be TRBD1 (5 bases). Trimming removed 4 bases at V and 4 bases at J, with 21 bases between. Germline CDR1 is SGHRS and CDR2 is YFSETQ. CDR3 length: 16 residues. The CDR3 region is CASSPWGLTTSYEQYF. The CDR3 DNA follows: TGCGCCAGCAGCCCTTGGGGCCTCACGACCAGTTACGAGCAGTACTTC.

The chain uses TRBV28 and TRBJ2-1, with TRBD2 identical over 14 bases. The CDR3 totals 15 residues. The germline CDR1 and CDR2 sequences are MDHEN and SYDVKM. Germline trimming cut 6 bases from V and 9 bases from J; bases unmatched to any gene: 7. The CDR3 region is CASRTGTSGSIEQFF. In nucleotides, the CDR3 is TGTGCCAGCAGGACCGGGACTAGCGGGAGTATTGAGCAGTTCTTC.

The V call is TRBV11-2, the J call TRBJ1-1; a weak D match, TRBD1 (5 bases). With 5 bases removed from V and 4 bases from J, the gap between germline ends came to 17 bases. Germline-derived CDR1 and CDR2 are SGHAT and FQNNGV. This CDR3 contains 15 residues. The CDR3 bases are TGTGCCAGCAGCCCGGGACCTTGGACGACCACTGAAGCTTTCTTT. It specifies CASSPGPWTTTEAFF.

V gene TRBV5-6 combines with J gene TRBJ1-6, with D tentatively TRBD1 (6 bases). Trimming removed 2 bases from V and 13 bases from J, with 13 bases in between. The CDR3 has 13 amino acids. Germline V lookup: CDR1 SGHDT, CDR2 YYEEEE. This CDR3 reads CASSFGQWGPLHF. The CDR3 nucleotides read TGTGCCAGCAGCTTTGGACAGTGGGGGCCCCTCCACTTT.

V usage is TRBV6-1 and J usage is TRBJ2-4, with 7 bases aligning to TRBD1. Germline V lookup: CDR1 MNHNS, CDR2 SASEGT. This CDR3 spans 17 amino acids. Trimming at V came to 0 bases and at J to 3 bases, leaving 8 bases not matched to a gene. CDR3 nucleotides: TGTGCCAGCAGTGAAGCGAGGGGGCCCGGAGGCAAAAACATTCAGTACTTC. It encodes CASSEARGPGGKNIQYF.

In DNA form, the CDR3 reads TGTGCCAGCCGCGGACAGGGTTCTACCTACGAGCAGTACTTC. Protein sequence: CASRGQGSTYEQYF. J is TRBJ2-5 and V is TRBV6-2 or TRBV6-3; TRBD1 agrees at 8 bases. The J call may be wrong; the DNA end is better matched by TRBJ2-7. CDR3 length: 14 amino acids. Per the germline V gene, CDR1 is MNHEY and CDR2 is SVGEGT.

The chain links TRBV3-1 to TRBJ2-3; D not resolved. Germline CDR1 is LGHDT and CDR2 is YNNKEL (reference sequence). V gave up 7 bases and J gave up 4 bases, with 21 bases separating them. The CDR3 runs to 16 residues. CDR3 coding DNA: TGTGCCAGCACCCCCACAAGTTCTAGGGCAGCAGATACGCAGTATTTT. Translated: CASTPTSSRAADTQYF.

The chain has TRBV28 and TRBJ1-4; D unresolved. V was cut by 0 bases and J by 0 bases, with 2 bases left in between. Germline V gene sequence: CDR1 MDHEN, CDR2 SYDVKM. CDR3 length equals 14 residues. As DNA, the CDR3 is TGTGCCAGCAGTTTATGGCCAACTAATGAAAAACTGTTTTTT. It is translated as CASSLWPTNEKLFF.

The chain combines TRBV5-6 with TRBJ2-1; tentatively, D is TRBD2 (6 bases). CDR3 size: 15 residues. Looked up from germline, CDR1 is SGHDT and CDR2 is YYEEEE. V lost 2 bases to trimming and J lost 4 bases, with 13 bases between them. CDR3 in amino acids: CASSFGSGTYNEQFF. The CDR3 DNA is TGTGCCAGCAGCTTCGGTAGCGGTACTTACAATGAGCAGTTCTTC.

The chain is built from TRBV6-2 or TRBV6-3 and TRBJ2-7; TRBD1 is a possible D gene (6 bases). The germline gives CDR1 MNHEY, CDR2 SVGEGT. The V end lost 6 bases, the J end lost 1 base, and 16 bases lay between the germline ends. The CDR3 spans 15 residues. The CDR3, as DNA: TGTGCCAGCAGCGGACCGGACAGCGGATCCTACGAGCAGTACTTC. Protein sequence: CASSGPDSGSYEQYF.

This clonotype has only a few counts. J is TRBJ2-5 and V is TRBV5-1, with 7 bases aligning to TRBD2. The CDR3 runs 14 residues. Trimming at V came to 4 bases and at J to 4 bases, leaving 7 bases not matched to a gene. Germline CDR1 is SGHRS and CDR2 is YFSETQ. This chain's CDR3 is CASSPQTSAETQYF. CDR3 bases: TGCGCCAGCAGCCCCCAAACTAGCGCAGAGACCCAGTACTTC.

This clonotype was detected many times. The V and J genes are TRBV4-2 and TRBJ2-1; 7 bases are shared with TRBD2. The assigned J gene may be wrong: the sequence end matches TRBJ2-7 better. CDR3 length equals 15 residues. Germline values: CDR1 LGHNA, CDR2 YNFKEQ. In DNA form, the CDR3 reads TGTGCCAGCAGCCAAGTCGAGGGAGGGCCCTACGAGCAGTACTTC. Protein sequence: CASSQVEGGPYEQYF.

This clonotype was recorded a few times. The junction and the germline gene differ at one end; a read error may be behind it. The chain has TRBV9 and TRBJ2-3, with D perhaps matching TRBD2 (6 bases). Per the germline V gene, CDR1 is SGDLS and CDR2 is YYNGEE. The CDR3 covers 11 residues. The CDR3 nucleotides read TGTGCCAGCAGCACCGGGACTGGGGCGCATTTT. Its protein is CASSTGTGAHF.

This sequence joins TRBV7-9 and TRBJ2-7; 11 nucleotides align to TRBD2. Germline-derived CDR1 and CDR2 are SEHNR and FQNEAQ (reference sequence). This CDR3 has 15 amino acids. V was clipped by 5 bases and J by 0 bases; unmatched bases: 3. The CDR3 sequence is CASSQGLAVSYEQYF. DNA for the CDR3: TGTGCCAGCAGCCAGGGACTAGCGGTCTCCTACGAGCAGTACTTC.

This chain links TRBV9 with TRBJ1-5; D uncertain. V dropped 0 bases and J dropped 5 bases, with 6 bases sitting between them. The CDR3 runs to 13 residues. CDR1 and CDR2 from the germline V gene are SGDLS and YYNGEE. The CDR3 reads CASSVGWDQPQHF. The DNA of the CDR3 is TGTGCCAGCAGCGTAGGGTGGGATCAGCCCCAGCATTTT.